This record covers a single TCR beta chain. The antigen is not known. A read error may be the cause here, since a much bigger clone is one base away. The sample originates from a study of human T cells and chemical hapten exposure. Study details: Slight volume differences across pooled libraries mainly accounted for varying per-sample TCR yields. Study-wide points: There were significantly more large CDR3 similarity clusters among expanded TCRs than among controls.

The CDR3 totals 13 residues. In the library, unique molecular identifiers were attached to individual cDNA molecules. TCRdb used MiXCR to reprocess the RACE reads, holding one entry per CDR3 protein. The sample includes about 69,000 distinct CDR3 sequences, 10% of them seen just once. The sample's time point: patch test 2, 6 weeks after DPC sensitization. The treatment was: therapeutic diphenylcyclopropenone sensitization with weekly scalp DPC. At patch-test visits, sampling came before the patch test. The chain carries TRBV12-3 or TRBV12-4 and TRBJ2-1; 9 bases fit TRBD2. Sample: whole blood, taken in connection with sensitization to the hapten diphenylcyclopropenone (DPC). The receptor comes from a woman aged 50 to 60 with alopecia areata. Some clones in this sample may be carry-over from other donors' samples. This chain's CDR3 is CASGVAGVPEQLF. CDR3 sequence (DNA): TGTGCCAGCGGGGTAGCGGGAGTACCTGAGCAGCTCTTC.